A single sample gave rise to the 9 T cell receptor beta chains below, sequenced in a study of T-cell reconstitution after alpha-beta-depleted transplantation in children. Researchers prepared the TCRbeta library using unique molecular identifiers, the study reports. TCRdb ran MiXCR on the PCR reads and lists one entry per CDR3 protein. This table holds approximately 490,000 distinct CDR3 sequences, roughly a tenth found once. Specimen: PBMCs, collected before TCRalphabeta/CD19-depleted stem cell transplant. These TCRs come from a child aged 2 to 10 with inherited bone marrow failure, due to receive a stem cell transplant.

This clonotype was detected ten times or more. CDR3 nucleotide sequence: TGTGCCAGCAGTTATCAGGGGCAGTCTACCGGGGAGCTGTTTTTT. It specifies CASSYQGQSTGELFF. The V gene is TRBV27, the J gene TRBJ2-2, with a possible D match to TRBD1 (6 bases). V was clipped by 4 bases and J by 5 bases, with 14 bases between them. The CDR3 spans 15 residues. CDR1 is MNHEY, CDR2 SMNVEV, per germline (reference sequence).

This clonotype was observed a few times. The V call is TRBV5-1, the J call TRBJ1-2; TRBD1 aligns across 7 bases. The length of the CDR3 is 13 residues. The germline V gene has CDR1 SGHRS and CDR2 YFSETQ. V was pared by 6 bases and J by 4 bases, with 6 bases of the junction left unmatched. In DNA, the CDR3 is TGCGCCAGCACGGGAACAGGGGCCTATGGCTACACCTTC. Protein product: CASTGTGAYGYTF.

Ten or more counts support this clonotype. The chain is built from TRBV4-2 and TRBJ2-1, with D possibly matching TRBD1 (5 bases). The CDR3 totals 17 residues. CDR1 and CDR2 (germline): LGHNA, YNFKEQ. V dropped 0 bases and J dropped 4 bases, with 16 bases sitting between them. The CDR3 loop reads CASSQDPAPDRYNEQFF. The CDR3 DNA reads TGTGCCAGCAGCCAAGACCCCGCTCCAGACAGATACAATGAGCAGTTCTTC.

There are a few counts of this clonotype. The chain links TRBV5-1 to TRBJ1-4; D perhaps matches TRBD1 (6 bases). The CDR3 is 14 residues long. The germline V gene has CDR1 SGHRS and CDR2 YFSETQ. V lost 2 bases, J lost 6 bases, and 11 bases lay in between. DNA for the CDR3: TGCGCCAGCAGCTTCGGGACACCGGATGAAAAACTGTTTTTT. Protein product: CASSFGTPDEKLFF.

This clonotype was seen many times. The J gene is TRBJ2-7, the V gene TRBV27, with D perhaps matching TRBD2 (6 bases). This CDR3 comprises 14 residues. The germline CDR1 and CDR2 sequences are MNHEY and SMNVEV (reference sequence). V lost 0 bases and J 6 bases, leaving 12 bases between the germline ends. CDR3 bases: TGTGCCAGCAGTTTATCCACCGCGGGGACCGAGCAGTACTTC. As protein: CASSLSTAGTEQYF.

Points on this clonotype: This may be a read error: a much more frequent sequence differs by one nucleotide. V and J are TRBV12-3 or TRBV12-4 and TRBJ2-5; TRBD1 matches at 7 bases. This CDR3 region has 15 residues. As DNA, the CDR3 is TGTGCCAGCAGTTCCCTTAGGGGGCGGCAAGAGACCCAGAACTTC. This codes for CASSSLRGRQETQNF.

There are many counts of this clonotype. The chain links TRBV4-2 to TRBJ2-7; 9 positions agree with TRBD2. Looked up from germline, CDR1 is LGHNA and CDR2 is YNFKEQ. The CDR3 has 15 amino acids. V lost 0 bases, J lost 3 bases, and 3 bases stayed unmatched. CDR3 coding DNA: TGTGCCAGCAGCCAAGAAGCGGGAGGCCGCTACGAGCAGTACTTC. Its translation: CASSQEAGGRYEQYF.

This clonotype occurred a few times. The chain is built from TRBV7-9 and TRBJ2-1, with a weak D call TRBD2 (6 bases). Germline V gives CDR1 SEHNR, CDR2 FQNEAQ (reference sequence). The CDR3 spans 17 residues. Between the trimmed V and J ends, which lost 5 bases and 1 base, there was a span of 18 bases. Written as DNA, the CDR3 is TGTGCCAGCAGCCCCCAGACTAGTCGGAGGTCCTACAATGAGCAGTTCTTC. Translation: CASSPQTSRRSYNEQFF.

This clonotype appeared a few times. The chain couples TRBV6-1 to TRBJ2-7; D gene ambiguous. The V and J ends lost 3 bases and 6 bases respectively, with 6 bases between them. CDR1 and CDR2 (germline): MNHNS, SASEGT. This CDR3 is built from 11 residues. CDR3 nucleotides: TGTGCCAGCAGTGAGTTGCTCGAGCAGTACTTC. Amino acid sequence: CASSELLEQYF.